This T cell receptor (beta chain) was sequenced for a study of cytomegalovirus exposure and HLA in healthy donors. Across the whole study: For the roughly 400 genotyped donors, roughly 80% fell within the Caucasian-associated ancestry cluster.

Use of 60 Vbeta and 13 Jbeta primers characterized the PCR. Produced via immunoSEQ multiplex PCR; TCRdb's table is partial and in-frame only. The sample gives around 64,000 clones, less than 90% of which show up once; about 10% is in the top ten. The CDR3 is 16 residues long. V lost 4 bases, J lost 1 base, and 4 bases stayed unmatched. Participants comprised healthy donors of bone marrow. Donors were ostensibly healthy at sampling, although undocumented immune exposures were probable. Sequencing was performed on PBMCs. This TCR derives from a female donor in good health and CMV-seronegative. The chain uses TRBV5-3 and TRBJ2-2, with 10 bases that match TRBD2. TRBV5-3 carries the ORF label, with uncertain function. CDR3 nucleotide sequence: TGTGCCAGAAGCCCTAGACTAGCGGGGAACACCGGGGAGCTGTTTTTT. Its protein is CARSPRLAGNTGELFF.